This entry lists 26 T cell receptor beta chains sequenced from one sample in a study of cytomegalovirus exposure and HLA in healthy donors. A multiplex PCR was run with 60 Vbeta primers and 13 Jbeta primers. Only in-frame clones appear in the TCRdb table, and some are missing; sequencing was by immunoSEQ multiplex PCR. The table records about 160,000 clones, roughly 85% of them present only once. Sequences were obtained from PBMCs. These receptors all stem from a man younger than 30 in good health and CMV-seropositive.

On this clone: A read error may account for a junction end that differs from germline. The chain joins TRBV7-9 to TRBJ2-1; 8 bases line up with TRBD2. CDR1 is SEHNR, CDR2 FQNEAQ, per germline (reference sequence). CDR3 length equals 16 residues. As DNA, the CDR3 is TGTGCCAACAGCTTAGTGCTAGCGGGCTCCTACAATGAGCAGTTCTTC. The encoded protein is CANSLVLAGSYNEQFF.

CDR3 sequence: CASNNGRNRLSNQPQHF. The CDR3 nucleotides read TGTGCCAGCAATAACGGGCGGAACAGGTTAAGCAATCAGCCCCAGCATTTT. V is TRBV6-4 and J is TRBJ1-5; perhaps TRBD1 as D (5 bases). The CDR3 spans 17 residues. V was clipped by 7 bases and J by 1 base, with 20 bases between them. Germline values: CDR1 MRHNA, CDR2 SNTAGT.

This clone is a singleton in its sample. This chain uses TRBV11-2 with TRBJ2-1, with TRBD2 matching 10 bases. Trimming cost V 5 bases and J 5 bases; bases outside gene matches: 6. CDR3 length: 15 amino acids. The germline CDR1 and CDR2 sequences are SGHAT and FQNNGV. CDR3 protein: CASSTVAGGDNEQFF. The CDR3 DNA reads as TGTGCCAGCAGCACTGTAGCGGGGGGAGACAATGAGCAGTTCTTC.

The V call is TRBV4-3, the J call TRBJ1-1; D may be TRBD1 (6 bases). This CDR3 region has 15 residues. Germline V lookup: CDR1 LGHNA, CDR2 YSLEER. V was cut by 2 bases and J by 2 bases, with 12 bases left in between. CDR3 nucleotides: TGCGCCAGCAGCCAACCCAAACAGGGTAACACTGAAGCTTTCTTT. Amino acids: CASSQPKQGNTEAFF.

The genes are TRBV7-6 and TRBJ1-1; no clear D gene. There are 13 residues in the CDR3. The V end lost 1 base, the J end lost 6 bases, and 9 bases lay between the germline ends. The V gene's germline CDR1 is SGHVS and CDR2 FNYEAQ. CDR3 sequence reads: CASSLGSGAEAFF. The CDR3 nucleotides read TGTGCCAGCAGCTTAGGCAGCGGGGCTGAAGCTTTCTTT.

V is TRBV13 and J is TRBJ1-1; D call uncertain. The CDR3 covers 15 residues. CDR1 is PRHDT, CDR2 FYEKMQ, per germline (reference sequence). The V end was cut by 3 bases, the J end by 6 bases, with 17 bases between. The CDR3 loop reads CASSLSYGPRAEAFF. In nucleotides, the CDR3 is TGTGCCAGCAGCTTGAGCTATGGACCGCGGGCTGAAGCTTTCTTT.

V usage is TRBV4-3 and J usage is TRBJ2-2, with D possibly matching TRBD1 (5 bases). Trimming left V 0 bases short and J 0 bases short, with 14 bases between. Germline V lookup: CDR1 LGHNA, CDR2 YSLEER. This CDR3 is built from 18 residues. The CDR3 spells CASSQEWRQRSNTGELFF. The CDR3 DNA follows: TGCGCCAGCAGCCAAGAATGGAGACAGAGATCGAACACCGGGGAGCTGTTTTTT.

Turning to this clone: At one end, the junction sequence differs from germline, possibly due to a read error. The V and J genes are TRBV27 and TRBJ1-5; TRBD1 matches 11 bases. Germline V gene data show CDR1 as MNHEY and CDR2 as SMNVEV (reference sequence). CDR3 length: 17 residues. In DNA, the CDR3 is TGTACCAGCAGTTTGGGCGGGGGACAGGGGGTAAGTCAGCCCCAGCATTTT. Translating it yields CTSSLGGGQGVSQPQHF.

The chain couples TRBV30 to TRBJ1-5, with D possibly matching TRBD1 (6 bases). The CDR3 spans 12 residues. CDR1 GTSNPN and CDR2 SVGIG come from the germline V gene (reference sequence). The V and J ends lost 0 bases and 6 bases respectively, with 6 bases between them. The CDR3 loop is CAWSVGGQPQHF. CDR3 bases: TGTGCCTGGAGTGTAGGGGGTCAGCCCCAGCATTTT.

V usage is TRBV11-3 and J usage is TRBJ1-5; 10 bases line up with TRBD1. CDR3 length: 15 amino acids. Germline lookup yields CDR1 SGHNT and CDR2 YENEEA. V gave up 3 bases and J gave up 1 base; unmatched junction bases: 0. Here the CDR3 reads CASSLGQGSNQPQHF. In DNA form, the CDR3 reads TGTGCCAGCAGCTTGGGACAGGGGAGCAATCAGCCCCAGCATTTT.

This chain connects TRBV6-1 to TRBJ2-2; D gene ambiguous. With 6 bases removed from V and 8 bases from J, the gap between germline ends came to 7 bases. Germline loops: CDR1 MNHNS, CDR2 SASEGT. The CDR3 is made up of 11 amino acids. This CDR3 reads CASRAQGELFF. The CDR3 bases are TGTGCCAGCAGGGCACAGGGGGAGCTGTTTTTT.

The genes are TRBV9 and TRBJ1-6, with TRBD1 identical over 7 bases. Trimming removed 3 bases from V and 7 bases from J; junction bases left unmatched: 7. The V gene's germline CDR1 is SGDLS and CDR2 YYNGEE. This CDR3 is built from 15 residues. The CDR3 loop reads CASSETGTANSPLHF. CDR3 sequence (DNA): TGTGCCAGCAGCGAGACAGGGACTGCGAATTCACCCCTCCACTTT.

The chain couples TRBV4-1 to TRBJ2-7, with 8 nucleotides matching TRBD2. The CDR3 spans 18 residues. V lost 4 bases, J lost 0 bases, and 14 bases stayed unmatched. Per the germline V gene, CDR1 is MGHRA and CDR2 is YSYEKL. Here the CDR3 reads CASSPGGAGAASSYEQYF. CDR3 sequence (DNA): TGCGCCAGCAGCCCTGGCGGAGCGGGGGCGGCTAGCTCCTACGAGCAGTACTTC.

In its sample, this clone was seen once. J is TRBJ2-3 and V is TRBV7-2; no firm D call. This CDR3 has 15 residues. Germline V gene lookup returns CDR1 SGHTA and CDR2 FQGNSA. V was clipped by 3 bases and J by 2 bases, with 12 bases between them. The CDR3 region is CASSFRSYPTDTQYF. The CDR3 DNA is TGTGCCAGCAGCTTCCGGTCCTACCCCACAGATACGCAGTATTTT.

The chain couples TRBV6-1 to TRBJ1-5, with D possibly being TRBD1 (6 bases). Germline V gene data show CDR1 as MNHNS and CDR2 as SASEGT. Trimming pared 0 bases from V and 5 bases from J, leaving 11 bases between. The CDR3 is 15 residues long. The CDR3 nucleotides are TGTGCCAGCAGTGAAGCGGGGGCGGGCCATCAGCCCCAGCATTTT. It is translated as CASSEAGAGHQPQHF.

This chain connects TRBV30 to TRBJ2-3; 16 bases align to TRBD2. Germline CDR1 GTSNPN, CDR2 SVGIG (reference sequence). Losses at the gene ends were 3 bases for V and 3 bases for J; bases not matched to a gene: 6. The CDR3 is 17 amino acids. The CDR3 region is CAWSPGTSGGVTDTQYF. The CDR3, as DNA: TGTGCCTGGAGCCCCGGGACTAGCGGGGGGGTTACAGATACGCAGTATTTT.

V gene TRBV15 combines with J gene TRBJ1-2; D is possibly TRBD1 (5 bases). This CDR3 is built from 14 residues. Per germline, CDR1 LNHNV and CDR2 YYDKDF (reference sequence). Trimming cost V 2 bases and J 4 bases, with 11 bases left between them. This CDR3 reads CATSRTTGGYGYTF. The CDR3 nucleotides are TGTGCCACCAGCAGAACCACCGGGGGCTATGGCTACACCTTC.

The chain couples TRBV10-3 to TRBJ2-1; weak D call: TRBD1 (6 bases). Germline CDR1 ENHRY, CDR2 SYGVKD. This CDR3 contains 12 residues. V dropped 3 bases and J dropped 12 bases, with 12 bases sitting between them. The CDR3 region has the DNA TGTGCCATCAGTGAAGGGGGTCCTACGCAGTTCTTC. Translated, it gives CAISEGGPTQFF.

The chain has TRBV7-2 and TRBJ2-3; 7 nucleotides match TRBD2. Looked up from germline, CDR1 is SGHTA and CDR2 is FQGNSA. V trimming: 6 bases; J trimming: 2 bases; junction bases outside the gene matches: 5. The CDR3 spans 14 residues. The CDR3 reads CASRSSGYTDTQYF. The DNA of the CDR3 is TGTGCCAGCAGGTCTAGCGGCTACACAGATACGCAGTATTTT.

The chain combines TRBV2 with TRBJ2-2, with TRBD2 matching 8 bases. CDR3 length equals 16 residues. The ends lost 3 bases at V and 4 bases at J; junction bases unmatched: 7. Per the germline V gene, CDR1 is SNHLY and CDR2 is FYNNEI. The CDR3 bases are TGTGCCAGCAGTGAGGGGCGAGCGGGGGTCACCGGGGAGCTGTTTTTT. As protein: CASSEGRAGVTGELFF.

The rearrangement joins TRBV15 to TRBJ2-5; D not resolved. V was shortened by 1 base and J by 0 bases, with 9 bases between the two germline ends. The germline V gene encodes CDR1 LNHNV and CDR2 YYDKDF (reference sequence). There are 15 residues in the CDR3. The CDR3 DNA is TGTGCCACCAGCAGAGTTTACTCGTACCAAGAGACCCAGTACTTC. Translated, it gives CATSRVYSYQETQYF.

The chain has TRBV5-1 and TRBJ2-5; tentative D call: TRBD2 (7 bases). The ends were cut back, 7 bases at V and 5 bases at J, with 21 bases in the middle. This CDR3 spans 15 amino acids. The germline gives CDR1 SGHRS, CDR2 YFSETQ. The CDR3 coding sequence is TGCGCCAGCGGTCTTAACGGGGGGCCAGGGGAGACCCAGTACTTC. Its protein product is CASGLNGGPGETQYF.

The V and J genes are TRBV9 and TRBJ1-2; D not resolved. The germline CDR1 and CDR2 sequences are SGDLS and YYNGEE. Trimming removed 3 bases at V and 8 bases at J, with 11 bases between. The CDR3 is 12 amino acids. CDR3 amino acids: CASSGILSGYTF. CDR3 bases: TGTGCCAGCAGCGGTATCTTAAGCGGCTACACCTTC.

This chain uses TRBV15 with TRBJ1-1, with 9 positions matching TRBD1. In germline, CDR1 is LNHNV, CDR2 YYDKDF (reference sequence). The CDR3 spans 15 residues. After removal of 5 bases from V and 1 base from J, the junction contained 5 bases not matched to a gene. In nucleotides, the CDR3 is TGTGCCACCAGCGGCACAGGGGGCTCGAACACTGAAGCTTTCTTT. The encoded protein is CATSGTGGSNTEAFF.

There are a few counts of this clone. The CDR3 region has the DNA TGTGCCAGCAGTCCGGGAGGGTATTTTGGCTACACCTTC. It specifies CASSPGGYFGYTF. This chain connects TRBV6-5 to TRBJ1-2; D gene ambiguous. Per germline, CDR1 MNHEY and CDR2 SVGAGI. Trimming took off 5 bases at V and 7 bases at J, with 14 bases between the two ends. The CDR3 has 13 residues.

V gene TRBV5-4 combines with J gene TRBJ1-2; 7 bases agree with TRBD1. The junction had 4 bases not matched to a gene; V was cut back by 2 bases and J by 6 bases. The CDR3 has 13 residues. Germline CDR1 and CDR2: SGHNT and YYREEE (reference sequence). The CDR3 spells CASSLQGLDGYTF. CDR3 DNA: TGTGCCAGCAGCTTACAGGGGTTGGATGGCTACACCTTC.